The 23 T cell receptor beta chains below come from one sample, sequenced in a study of OX40 agonist ivuxolimab in advanced cancers. Library preparation was by the immunoSEQ multiplex PCR assay. The table was pulled from immuneACCESS by TCRdb, which kept in-frame rearrangements only. Such tables lose some clones; where checked, under half of the loss comes from unresolved V genes, and the rest has no known cause. The sample yields tens of thousands of clones; about 88% were counted once. The top ten clonotypes cover about 0.3% of the sample. The sample consisted of CD4+ or CD8+ T cells sorted from blood, taken in a trial of the OX40 agonist ivuxolimab. The receptors stem from an adult with an advanced solid tumor such as melanoma, head and neck, liver or kidney cancer.

V gene TRBV5-4 combines with J gene TRBJ2-1, with a possible D match to TRBD1 (5 bases). CDR3 length: 16 residues. Between the trimmed V and J ends, which lost 6 bases and 9 bases, there was a span of 25 bases. Per germline, CDR1 SGHNT and CDR2 YYREEE (reference sequence). Here the CDR3 DNA reads TGTGCCAGCACCACAGGAGCTGTTCACACAACGGGTGAGCAGTTCTTC. It encodes CASTTGAVHTTGEQFF.

This chain links TRBV5-1 with TRBJ1-4; possibly TRBD1 for D (5 bases). The CDR3 runs 15 residues. Per the germline V gene, CDR1 is SGHRS and CDR2 is YFSETQ. Trimming cost V 2 bases and J 6 bases, with 14 bases left between them. For the CDR3, the DNA is TGCGCCAGCAGCTTTAGTGGGGGAAGAGATGAAAAACTGTTTTTT. Translation: CASSFSGGRDEKLFF. The variable domain in full, with the rest retrieved from reference TRBV5-1 and TRBJ1-4, is KAGVTQTPRYLIKTRGQQVTLSCSPISGHRSVSWYQQTPGQGLQFLFEYFSETQRNKGNFPGRFSGRQFSNSRSEMNVSTLELGDSALYLCASSFSGGRDEKLFFGSGTQLSVL.

V is TRBV18 and J is TRBJ1-2, with TRBD1 matching 9 bases. The CDR3 is made up of 15 amino acids. The junction had 4 bases not matched to a gene; V was cut back by 1 base and J by 4 bases. Germline V gives CDR1 KGHSH, CDR2 LQKENI. CDR3: CASSPRDRATYGYTF. The CDR3 DNA follows: TGTGCCAGCTCACCACGGGACAGGGCTACCTATGGCTACACCTTC. Full variable domain (remainder filled in from reference TRBV18 and TRBJ1-2): NAGVMQNPRHLVRRRGQEARLRCSPMKGHSHVYWYRQLPEEGLKFMVYLQKENIIDESGMPKERFSAEFPKEGPSILRIQQVVRGDSAAYFCASSPRDRATYGYTFGSGTRLTVV.

The count of this clone is one. The rearrangement joins TRBV6-5 to TRBJ2-5, with D uncertain. From germline, CDR1 is MNHEY and CDR2 SVGAGI. Trimming pared 4 bases from V and 3 bases from J, leaving 9 bases between. The CDR3 consists of 13 residues. The CDR3 here is CASSSVVKETQYF. Here the CDR3 DNA reads TGTGCCAGCAGTTCTGTGGTAAAAGAGACCCAGTACTTC.

The V and J genes are TRBV5-8 and TRBJ2-1; 13 bases agree with TRBD2. This CDR3 spans 18 amino acids. V was clipped by 3 bases and J by 3 bases; unmatched bases: 9. From germline, CDR1 is SGHTS and CDR2 YDEGEE. The CDR3 region has the DNA TGTGCCAGCAGCTCTCCGGGACTAGCGGGGTCCGACTACAATGAGCAGTTCTTC. This translates into CASSSPGLAGSDYNEQFF.

The rearrangement joins TRBV5-4 to TRBJ2-2; the match to TRBD1 covers 9 bases. The germline V gene encodes CDR1 SGHNT and CDR2 YYREEE (reference sequence). V gave up 5 bases and J gave up 7 bases; unmatched junction bases: 3. The CDR3 covers 13 residues. CDR3 DNA sequence: TGTGCCAGCAGACAGGGGGCGAACGGGGAGCTGTTTTTT. Residues: CASRQGANGELFF.

The V call is TRBV5-4, the J call TRBJ2-7; 15 bases are a match to TRBD2. This CDR3 contains 14 residues. CDR1 and CDR2 (germline): SGHNT, YYREEE (reference sequence). J gave up 6 bases and V 5 bases, and 3 bases lay outside the gene matches. In DNA, the CDR3 is TGTGCCAGCAGATCGGGACTAGCGGGGGGCGAGCAGTACTTC. It encodes CASRSGLAGGEQYF. Complete variable domain (other parts from reference TRBV5-4 and TRBJ2-7): ETGVTQSPTHLIKTRGQQVTLRCSSQSGHNTVSWYQQALGQGPQFIFQYYREEENGRGNFPPRFSGLQFPNYSSELNVNALELDDSALYLCASRSGLAGGEQYFGPGTRLTVT.

The chain uses TRBV7-3 and TRBJ2-3; 15 bases are a match to TRBD2. Germline V gene data show CDR1 as SGHTA and CDR2 as FQGTGA. The CDR3 has 14 amino acids. V lost 4 bases to trimming and J lost 11 bases; unmatched junction nucleotides: 4. The chain's CDR3 is CASSSGLAGGGQYF. The CDR3 region has the DNA TGTGCCAGCAGCTCGGGACTAGCGGGGGGCGGGCAGTATTTT. The whole variable domain, remainder taken from reference TRBV7-3 and TRBJ2-3, is GAGVSQTPSNKVTEKGKYVELRCDPISGHTALYWYRQSLGQGPEFLIYFQGTGAADDSGLPNDRFFAVRPEGSVSTLKIQRTERGDSAVYLCASSSGLAGGGQYFGPGTRLTVL.

This clone was observed a single time. The gene calls are TRBV13 and TRBJ2-7; D gene uncertain. Germline lookup yields CDR1 PRHDT and CDR2 FYEKMQ (reference sequence). Trimming shortened V by 0 bases and J by 0 bases, and 6 bases separated the two germline ends. This CDR3 is built from 14 residues. The CDR3 loop is CASSLGDASYEQYF. CDR3 DNA sequence: TGTGCCAGCAGCTTAGGGGACGCCTCCTACGAGCAGTACTTC.

This clone came up a few times. The chain combines TRBV7-8 with TRBJ1-2, with D unresolved. This CDR3 has 15 amino acids. V lost 2 bases and J 4 bases, leaving 14 bases between the germline ends. CDR1 and CDR2 (germline): SGHVS, FQNEAQ. As DNA, the CDR3 is TGTGCCAGCAGCTTATCGATGACACCGACCTATGGCTACACCTTC. Its translation is CASSLSMTPTYGYTF.

The chain employs TRBV15 and TRBJ2-5, with 9 bases matching TRBD2. Trimming cost V 1 base and J 5 bases; bases outside gene matches: 5. The CDR3 totals 15 residues. Germline V gives CDR1 LNHNV, CDR2 YYDKDF (reference sequence). The CDR3 is CATSRVAGAGETQYF. The DNA of the CDR3 is TGTGCCACCAGCAGAGTAGCGGGGGCCGGGGAGACCCAGTACTTC. Combining the CDR3 with reference TRBV15 and TRBJ2-5 gives the whole variable domain DAMVIQNPRYQVTQFGKPVTLSCSQTLNHNVMYWYQQKSSQAPKLLFHYYDKDFNNEADTPDNFQSRRPNTSFCFLDIRSPGLGDTAMYLCATSRVAGAGETQYFGPGTRLLVL.

The sample holds one count of this clone. The genes are TRBV30 and TRBJ1-1, with 7 bases identical to TRBD1. In germline, CDR1 is GTSNPN, CDR2 SVGIG (reference sequence). The CDR3 is made up of 12 amino acids. J gave up 3 bases and V 5 bases, and 3 bases lay outside the gene matches. This CDR3 reads CAWQGQYTEAFF. CDR3 bases: TGTGCCTGGCAGGGACAGTACACTGAAGCTTTCTTT.

This clone was observed once. This sequence joins TRBV5-5 and TRBJ2-4; 9 nucleotides align to TRBD1. Germline CDR1 SGHKS, CDR2 YYEKEE (reference sequence). V was pared by 4 bases and J by 11 bases, with 7 bases of the junction left unmatched. The length of the CDR3 is 13 residues. The CDR3: CASSLGTGQFQYF. CDR3 nucleotides: TGTGCCAGCAGCCTGGGGACAGGGCAGTTTCAGTACTTC.

The rearrangement links TRBV2 to TRBJ2-1; D uncertain. The CDR3 consists of 15 residues. Trimming cost V 6 bases and J 0 bases, with 12 bases left between them. Germline CDR1 reads SNHLY; CDR2 reads FYNNEI. The CDR3 DNA is TGTGCCAGCAGGGCTCGATGGAGCTCCTACAATGAGCAGTTCTTC. Its protein is CASRARWSSYNEQFF.

Concerning this clone itself: The junction departs from the called germline gene at one end, perhaps through a read error. The chain is built from TRBV11-2 and TRBJ2-7; TRBD1 agrees at 7 bases. The CDR3 loop spans 14 amino acids. Germline lookup yields CDR1 SGHAT and CDR2 FQNNGV. CDR3 nucleotide sequence: TGTGCCAGCAGCGTAGAGGGACAGACCTACGAGCAGTACTTC. As protein: CASSVEGQTYEQYF.

The V gene is TRBV30, the J gene TRBJ1-2; D might be TRBD1 (5 bases). V lost 3 bases and J 4 bases, leaving 18 bases between the germline ends. This CDR3 region has 15 residues. Germline V lookup: CDR1 GTSNPN, CDR2 SVGIG (reference sequence). The CDR3 loop reads CAWSPPGGQGYGYTF. CDR3 nucleotide sequence: TGTGCCTGGAGCCCACCTGGGGGTCAGGGCTATGGCTACACCTTC.

CDR3 protein: CASSETVAKNIQYF. The CDR3 coding sequence is TGCGCCAGCAGCGAGACGGTAGCCAAAAACATTCAGTACTTC. This sequence joins TRBV10-2 and TRBJ2-4; D gene ambiguous. The CDR3 has 14 residues. Trimming left V 6 bases short and J 0 bases short, with 9 bases between. The germline CDR1 and CDR2 sequences are WSHSY and SAAADI.

The genes are TRBV7-2 and TRBJ2-3, with 14 bases that match TRBD2. The CDR3 contains 18 residues. V was pared by 3 bases and J by 6 bases, with 11 bases of the junction left unmatched. Germline CDR1 and CDR2: SGHTA and FQGNSA. The CDR3 protein is CASSFLRLAGGPWDTQYF. Written as DNA, the CDR3 is TGTGCCAGCAGCTTCCTCCGACTAGCGGGGGGGCCCTGGGATACGCAGTATTTT.

The chain recombines TRBV15 with TRBJ2-3; a weak D match, TRBD2 (7 bases). V was clipped by 6 bases and J by 3 bases, with 19 bases between them. Germline CDR1 is LNHNV and CDR2 is YYDKDF (reference sequence). The CDR3 covers 16 residues. The CDR3 bases are TGTGCCACCAGTGCCCCTGGGGGGGCTGAAACAGATACGCAGTATTTT. It is translated as CATSAPGGAETDTQYF.

The genes are TRBV7-9 and TRBJ1-3; the D is unclear. The CDR3 consists of 16 residues. The V and J ends lost 1 base and 0 bases respectively, with 10 bases between them. Germline lookup yields CDR1 SEHNR and CDR2 FQNEAQ (reference sequence). The CDR3 nucleotides are TGTGCCAGCAGCTTAGAGAGGCCATTCTCTGGAAACACCATATATTTT. It encodes CASSLERPFSGNTIYF.

This rearrangement joins TRBV11-2 to TRBJ2-5; D unclear. With 5 bases removed from V and 5 bases from J, the gap between germline ends came to 6 bases. This CDR3 is built from 11 residues. Germline lookup yields CDR1 SGHAT and CDR2 FQNNGV. The CDR3 is CASSVGETQYF. In DNA form, the CDR3 reads TGTGCCAGCAGCGTGGGGGAGACCCAGTACTTC.

This chain links TRBV2 with TRBJ1-5; the match to TRBD1 covers 10 bases. The junction had 13 bases not matched to a gene; V was cut back by 2 bases and J by 6 bases. The CDR3 has 18 residues. Per the germline V gene, CDR1 is SNHLY and CDR2 is FYNNEI. This CDR3 is CASSELGTGVGFGQPQHF. CDR3 coding DNA: TGTGCCAGCAGTGAATTGGGGACAGGGGTGGGCTTTGGTCAGCCCCAGCATTTT.

The CDR3 is CASSQDPAVSGELFF. CDR3 nucleotide sequence: TGCGCCAGCAGCCAAGATCCCGCGGTATCCGGGGAGCTGTTTTTT. The rearrangement joins TRBV4-3 to TRBJ2-2; D is uncertain. Trimming took 0 bases from V and 6 from J, leaving 11 bases between them. CDR3 length: 15 amino acids. Germline V gene sequence: CDR1 LGHNA, CDR2 YSLEER.